This T cell receptor (beta chain) was sequenced during a study of early T cells in non-severe SARS-CoV-2 infection. V dropped 5 bases and J dropped 7; count of bases not matched to a gene: 9. Germline V CDR1 and CDR2: SGHAT, FQNNGV. CDR3 length: 16 residues. MiXCR was run by TCRdb on the 5' RACE reads, yielding one entry per CDR3 protein. The table records over 95,000 distinct CDR3 sequences, 16% of them present only once. This clonotype has only a few counts. The sequencing sample was made of whole blood. The V call is TRBV11-2, the J call TRBJ2-1, with 12 bases fitting TRBD2. The origin of this receptor is an adult who was a healthcare worker with PCR-confirmed SARS-CoV-2 infection or an uninfected control (not recorded which). DNA of the CDR3: TGTGCCAGCAGCCAACGGACTAGCGGGGTCGGTAATGAGCAGTTCTTC. Translating gives CASSQRTSGVGNEQFF.